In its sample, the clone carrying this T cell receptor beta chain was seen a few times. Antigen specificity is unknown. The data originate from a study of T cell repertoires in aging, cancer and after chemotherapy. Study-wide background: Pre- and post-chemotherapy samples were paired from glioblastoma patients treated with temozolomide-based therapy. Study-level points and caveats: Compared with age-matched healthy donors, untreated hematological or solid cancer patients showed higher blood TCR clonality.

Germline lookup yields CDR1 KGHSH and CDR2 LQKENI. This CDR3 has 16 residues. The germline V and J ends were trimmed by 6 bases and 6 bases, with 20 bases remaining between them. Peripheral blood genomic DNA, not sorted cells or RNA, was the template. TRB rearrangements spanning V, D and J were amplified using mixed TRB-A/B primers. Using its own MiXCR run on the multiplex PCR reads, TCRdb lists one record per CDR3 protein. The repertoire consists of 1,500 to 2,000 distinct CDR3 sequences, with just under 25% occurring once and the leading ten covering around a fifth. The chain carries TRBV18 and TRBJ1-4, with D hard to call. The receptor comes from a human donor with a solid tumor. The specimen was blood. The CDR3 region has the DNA TGTGCCAGCTCCCCAAATGCCCCGGTCGGGGATGAAAAACTGTTTTTT. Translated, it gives CASSPNAPVGDEKLFF.